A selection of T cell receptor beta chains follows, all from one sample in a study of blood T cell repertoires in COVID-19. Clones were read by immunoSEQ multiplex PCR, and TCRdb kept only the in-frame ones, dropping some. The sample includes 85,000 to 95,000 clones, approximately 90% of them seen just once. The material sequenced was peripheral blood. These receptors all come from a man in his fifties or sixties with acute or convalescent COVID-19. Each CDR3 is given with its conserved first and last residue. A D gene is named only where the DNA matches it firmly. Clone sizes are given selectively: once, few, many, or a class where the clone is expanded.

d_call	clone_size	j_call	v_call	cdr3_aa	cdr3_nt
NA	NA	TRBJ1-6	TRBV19	CASSVTGVENSPLHF	TGTGCCAGTAGTGTTACGGGGGTTGAGAATTCACCCCTCCACTTT
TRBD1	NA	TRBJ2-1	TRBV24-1	CATEDRGSYNEQFF	TGTGCCACCGAAGACAGGGGATCCTACAATGAGCAGTTCTTC
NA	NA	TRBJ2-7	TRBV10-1	CASSRNSGTLGEQYF	TGCGCCAGCAGTCGAAATTCCGGGACATTAGGGGAGCAGTACTTC
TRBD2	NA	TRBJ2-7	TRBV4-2	CASSQEVSGSVYEQYF	TGTGCCAGCAGCCAAGAAGTGAGCGGGAGTGTCTACGAGCAGTACTTC
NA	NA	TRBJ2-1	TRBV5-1	CASSLREPRNEQFF	TGCGCCAGCAGCTTACGGGAGCCTCGCAATGAGCAGTTCTTC
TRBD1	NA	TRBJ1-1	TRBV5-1	CASSAGTANTEAFF	TGCGCCAGCAGCGCAGGGACAGCGAACACTGAAGCTTTCTTT
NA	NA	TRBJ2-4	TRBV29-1	CSVLGAADLAKNIQYF	TGCAGCGTTTTGGGGGCGGCGGATTTAGCCAAAAACATTCAGTACTTC
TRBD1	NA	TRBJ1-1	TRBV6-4	CASFLCWDRHTEAFF	TGTGCCAGCTTCCTCTGCTGGGACAGGCACACTGAAGCTTTCTTT
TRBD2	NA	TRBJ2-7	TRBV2	CASREQLAGGNEQYF	TGTGCCAGCAGAGAGCAACTAGCGGGAGGGAACGAGCAGTACTTC
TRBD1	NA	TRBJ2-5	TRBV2	CASSEDFWGQGQETQYF	TGTGCCAGCAGTGAGGACTTTTGGGGACAGGGACAAGAGACCCAGTACTTC
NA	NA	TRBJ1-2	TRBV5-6	CASSLQGVRNYGYTF	TGTGCCAGCAGTTTACAGGGAGTCAGGAACTATGGCTACACCTTC
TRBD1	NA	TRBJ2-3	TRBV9	CASSGGQGTDTQYF	TGTGCCAGCAGCGGCGGACAGGGAACAGATACGCAGTATTTT
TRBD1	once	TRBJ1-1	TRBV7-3	CASSLDRGDTEAFF	TGTGCCAGCAGCCTCGACAGGGGTGACACTGAAGCTTTCTTT
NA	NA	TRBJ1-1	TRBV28	CASSLQGRRETEAFF	TGTGCCAGCAGTCTTCAGGGGCGCAGGGAGACTGAAGCTTTCTTT
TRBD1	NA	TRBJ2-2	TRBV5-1	CASSRGGANTGELFF	TGCGCCAGCAGCCGAGGGGGCGCGAACACCGGGGAGCTGTTTTTT
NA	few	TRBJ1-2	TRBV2	CASSEVRTVYGYTF	TGTGCCAGCAGTGAAGTGAGGACTGTCTATGGCTACACCTTC
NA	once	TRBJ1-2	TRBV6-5	CASRQVDGYTF	TGTGCCAGTAGACAGGTCGATGGCTACACCTTC
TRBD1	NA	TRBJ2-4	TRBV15	CATQKDRGHRGAKNIQYF	TGTGCCACCCAAAAGGACAGGGGCCATCGGGGAGCCAAAAACATTCAGTACTTC
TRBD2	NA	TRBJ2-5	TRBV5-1	CASSLQAGWETQYF	TGCGCCAGCAGCTTGCAAGCGGGGTGGGAGACCCAGTACTTC
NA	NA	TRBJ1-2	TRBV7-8	CASSSPEVGIGYGYTF	TGTGCCAGCAGCTCCCCGGAGGTGGGGATAGGATATGGCTACACCTTC
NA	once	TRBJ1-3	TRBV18	CASSPRDTQSSGNTIYF	TGTGCCAGCTCACCACGGGACACCCAAAGCTCTGGAAACACCATATATTTT
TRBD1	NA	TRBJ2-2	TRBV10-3	CAISDRGQVPTGELFF	TGTGCCATCAGCGATAGGGGACAGGTACCCACCGGGGAGCTGTTTTTT